This passage covers 29 T cell receptor beta chains from one sample sequenced in a study of blood T cell repertoires in COVID-19. Profiled with immunoSEQ multiplex PCR; TCRdb holds only in-frame clones, not every one. The sample includes some 150,000 clones, over 75% of them seen just once. The sample consisted of peripheral blood. Every receptor here comes from a man aged 50 to 59 with acute or convalescent COVID-19.

The V call is TRBV11-2, the J call TRBJ1-2; 9 bases match TRBD1. This CDR3 contains 15 residues. V lost 5 bases to trimming and J lost 4 bases; unmatched junction nucleotides: 8. Per the germline V gene, CDR1 is SGHAT and CDR2 is FQNNGV. The CDR3 DNA reads as TGTGCCAGCAGCGTCGGGGACAGGGACCTCTATGGCTACACCTTC. It translates to CASSVGDRDLYGYTF.

The chain links TRBV14 to TRBJ1-1; TRBD1 matches 8 bases. CDR3 length equals 15 residues. V lost 1 base, J lost 5 bases, and 6 bases stayed unmatched. Germline CDR1 and CDR2: SGHDN and FVKESK. For the CDR3, the DNA is TGTGCCAGCAGCCAAGTCGTGACAGGGGTGACTGAAGCTTTCTTT. It specifies CASSQVVTGVTEAFF.

The rearrangement joins TRBV2 to TRBJ2-7, with D possibly TRBD1 on 5 matching bases. CDR3 length: 11 amino acids. Between the trimmed V and J ends, which lost 4 bases and 5 bases, there was a span of 6 bases. Germline assignment: CDR1 SNHLY and CDR2 FYNNEI. CDR3 DNA sequence: TGTGCCAGCAGTGCAGGGCACGAGCAGTACTTC. Translating it yields CASSAGHEQYF.

This clone occurred a few times. The chain couples TRBV19 to TRBJ1-2, with TRBD1 matching 8 bases. The CDR3 is 16 residues long. Trimming at V came to 6 bases and at J to 1 base, leaving 10 bases not matched to a gene. Germline V gives CDR1 LNHDA, CDR2 SQIVND (reference sequence). DNA for the CDR3: TGTGCCAGTAGCCTGACAGGGGAAAATAGTAACTATGGCTACACCTTC. As protein: CASSLTGENSNYGYTF.

The chain uses TRBV10-3 and TRBJ1-2, with D possibly matching TRBD1 (6 bases). Trimming shortened V by 2 bases and J by 2 bases, and 9 bases separated the two germline ends. In germline, CDR1 is ENHRY, CDR2 SYGVKD. The CDR3 runs to 14 residues. The CDR3 loop is CAISELQGNYGYTF. The DNA of the CDR3 is TGTGCCATCAGTGAGCTTCAGGGGAACTATGGCTACACCTTC.

This chain links TRBV30 with TRBJ1-5, with D possibly matching TRBD1 (5 bases). The ends were cut back, 2 bases at V and 2 bases at J, with 16 bases in the middle. The CDR3 length is 16 residues. Per the germline V gene, CDR1 is GTSNPN and CDR2 is SVGIG (reference sequence). CDR3 region: CAWSSGFFQGNQPQHF. In DNA form, the CDR3 reads TGTGCCTGGAGTTCAGGGTTTTTCCAGGGCAATCAGCCCCAGCATTTT.

The chain joins TRBV30 to TRBJ2-5; D is perhaps TRBD1 (5 bases). Germline CDR1 reads GTSNPN; CDR2 reads SVGIG (reference sequence). The CDR3 contains 13 residues. V lost 3 bases, J lost 2 bases, and 10 bases lay in between. CDR3 nucleotide sequence: TGTGCCTGGAGCGCGACAGATCAAGAGACCCAGTACTTC. Protein product: CAWSATDQETQYF. Full variable domain (outside the CDR3, taken from reference TRBV30 and TRBJ2-5): SQTIHQWPATLVQPVGSPLSLECTVEGTSNPNLYWYRQAAGRGLQLLFYSVGIGQISSEVPQNLSASRPQDRQFILSSKKLLLSDSGFYLCAWSATDQETQYFGPGTRLLVL.

The chain couples TRBV6-5 to TRBJ1-5, with D hard to call. CDR1 and CDR2 (germline): MNHEY, SVGAGI. This CDR3 is 16 amino acids long. V lost 0 bases to trimming and J lost 0 bases, with 9 bases between them. In nucleotides, the CDR3 is TGTGCCAGCAGTTACTCGGGCCTGAATAGCAATCAGCCCCAGCATTTT. Amino acid sequence: CASSYSGLNSNQPQHF.

The V gene is TRBV30, the J gene TRBJ1-6, with TRBD1 as a possible D gene (5 bases). CDR3 size: 16 residues. The germline V gene has CDR1 GTSNPN and CDR2 SVGIG (reference sequence). V lost 3 bases, J lost 8 bases, and 20 bases lay in between. In DNA form, the CDR3 reads TGTGCCTGGAGATCACTAGGGACTTCATTCCATTCACCCCTCCACTTT. It yields the protein CAWRSLGTSFHSPLHF.

This clone was seen only once. This sequence joins TRBV4-1 and TRBJ1-5; 10 nucleotides align to TRBD1. The V and J ends lost 6 bases and 8 bases, in that order; junction bases with no gene match: 13. The CDR3 covers 16 residues. In germline, CDR1 is MGHRA, CDR2 YSYEKL. CDR3: CASSWGTGVNPKPQHF. The DNA of the CDR3 is TGCGCCAGCAGTTGGGGGACAGGGGTGAACCCAAAGCCCCAGCATTTT.

The chain uses TRBV7-8 and TRBJ1-1; no reliable D call. Germline CDR1 is SGHVS and CDR2 is FQNEAQ. This CDR3 region has 14 residues. The V gene lost 3 bases and the J gene lost 0 bases, with 8 bases spanning the gap. Written as DNA, the CDR3 is TGTGCCAGCAGCTTCCGAGGCATGAACACTGAAGCTTTCTTT. Its protein is CASSFRGMNTEAFF.

This clone occurred a few times. This chain joins TRBV3-1 (or the pseudogene TRBV3-2) and TRBJ1-4; possibly TRBD1 for D (6 bases). Trimming took off 3 bases at V and 6 bases at J, with 14 bases between the two ends. Germline V lookup: CDR1 LGHDT, CDR2 YNNKEL (reference sequence). The CDR3 spans 15 residues. The CDR3 protein is CASSHSPGADEKLFF. The CDR3 DNA is TGTGCCAGCAGCCATTCCCCAGGGGCGGATGAAAAACTGTTTTTT.

The chain employs TRBV2 and TRBJ2-5; TRBD1 might be the D (5 bases). V was shortened by 6 bases and J by 2 bases, with 7 bases between the two germline ends. This CDR3 comprises 12 residues. Germline V gene lookup returns CDR1 SNHLY and CDR2 FYNNEI. CDR3 residues: CASRQAQETQYF. DNA for the CDR3: TGTGCCAGCAGACAGGCACAAGAGACCCAGTACTTC. Full variable domain (rest looked up from reference TRBV2 and TRBJ2-5): EPEVTQTPSHQVTQMGQEVILRCVPISNHLYFYWYRQILGQKVEFLVSFYNNEISEKSEIFDDQFSVERPDGSNFTLKIRSTKLEDSAMYFCASRQAQETQYFGPGTRLLVL.

The V gene is TRBV10-3, the J gene TRBJ1-2; D unresolved. V was pared by 3 bases and J by 8 bases, with 10 bases between. The V gene's germline CDR1 is ENHRY and CDR2 SYGVKD. The CDR3 spans 12 residues. CDR3 sequence: CAISERQRGYTF. Here the CDR3 DNA reads TGTGCCATCAGTGAACGACAAAGAGGCTACACCTTC.

The chain recombines TRBV13 with TRBJ2-7; D might be TRBD1 (5 bases). Per the germline V gene, CDR1 is PRHDT and CDR2 is FYEKMQ (reference sequence). V was trimmed by 5 bases and J by 6 bases, leaving 20 bases between them. This CDR3 has 15 residues. Here the CDR3 reads CASSETNRRQGEQYF. The CDR3 DNA is TGTGCCAGCAGCGAAACAAATCGCAGGCAGGGCGAGCAGTACTTC.

The chain's CDR3 is CASRPSSSSTDTQYF. DNA for the CDR3: TGTGCCAGCAGACCTAGCAGTTCTAGCACAGATACGCAGTATTTT. This chain joins TRBV2 and TRBJ2-3; D is perhaps TRBD2 (5 bases). The V end was cut by 6 bases, the J end by 0 bases, with 13 bases between. The germline gives CDR1 SNHLY, CDR2 FYNNEI. This CDR3 contains 15 residues.

The chain combines TRBV3-1 (or the pseudogene TRBV3-2) with TRBJ1-2, with D possibly matching TRBD1 (6 bases). Deletions cut 3 bases from V and 4 bases from J, with 12 bases between. Germline V CDR1 and CDR2: LGHDT, YNNKEL (reference sequence). The CDR3 sequence is 14 residues long. The chain's CDR3 is CASSQLRQAYGYTF. In nucleotides, the CDR3 is TGTGCCAGCAGCCAGCTTAGACAGGCCTATGGCTACACCTTC.

This rearrangement joins TRBV7-9 to TRBJ2-3; D possibly corresponds to TRBD2 (6 bases). This CDR3 contains 13 residues. V was shortened by 1 base and J by 14 bases, with 16 bases between the two germline ends. Per the germline V gene, CDR1 is SEHNR and CDR2 is FQNEAQ (reference sequence). CDR3 nucleotide sequence: TGTGCCAGCAGCTTAGGTAGCGGCCAGGCTCTGTATTTT. Translating it yields CASSLGSGQALYF.

This chain joins TRBV4-1 and TRBJ2-7; the match to TRBD2 covers 8 bases. V gave up 0 bases and J gave up 3 bases; unmatched junction bases: 4. Germline CDR1 MGHRA, CDR2 YSYEKL. The CDR3 consists of 15 residues. CDR3 DNA: TGCGCCAGCAGCCAAGATTGGAGCGGGAGCTACGAGCAGTACTTC. Translation gives CASSQDWSGSYEQYF.

This sequence joins TRBV27 and TRBJ1-3; no definite D call. The ends were cut back, 2 bases at V and 7 bases at J, with 9 bases in the middle. CDR3 length: 13 residues. Germline V lookup: CDR1 MNHEY, CDR2 SMNVEV (reference sequence). The CDR3 DNA follows: TGTGCCAGCAGTTTAGACGGAGGGAACACCATATATTTT. Encoded protein: CASSLDGGNTIYF.

The rearrangement links TRBV18 to TRBJ1-1; the D is unclear. The V and J ends lost 4 bases and 4 bases respectively, with 13 bases between them. Per the germline V gene, CDR1 is KGHSH and CDR2 is LQKENI. The CDR3 has 14 amino acids. CDR3 loop: CASSRNREGTEAFF. The CDR3 DNA is TGTGCCAGCTCACGGAACCGGGAAGGCACTGAAGCTTTCTTT.

The rearrangement links TRBV5-1 to TRBJ1-1; 9 bases line up with TRBD1. V shed 4 bases, J shed 1 base, and the junction held 8 bases outside the gene matches. CDR3 size: 16 residues. In germline, CDR1 is SGHRS, CDR2 YFSETQ. CDR3 loop: CASSPWTGAPNTEAFF. The CDR3 DNA sequence: TGCGCCAGCAGCCCTTGGACAGGGGCCCCGAACACTGAAGCTTTCTTT.

In its sample, this clone was seen a few times. The CDR3 coding sequence is TGTGCCAGCAGCTTAGATCCCCCAGCCCAAACGGGGAAGGCTTTCTTT. Its translation is CASSLDPPAQTGKAFF. The chain couples TRBV7-6 to TRBJ1-1; D ambiguous. The CDR3 length is 16 residues. Germline V gene lookup returns CDR1 SGHVS and CDR2 FNYEAQ. Trimming removed 1 base from V and 11 bases from J, with 23 bases in between.

The V and J genes are TRBV4-1 and TRBJ2-5, with 11 bases matching TRBD1. The germline V gene has CDR1 MGHRA and CDR2 YSYEKL. V was pared by 1 base and J by 4 bases, with 5 bases of the junction left unmatched. This CDR3 has 16 residues. CDR3 residues: CASSQGRTGGVETQYF. In nucleotides, the CDR3 is TGCGCCAGCAGCCAAGGAAGGACAGGGGGCGTAGAGACCCAGTACTTC.

The rearrangement joins TRBV5-1 to TRBJ2-7; 9 bases map to TRBD2. Trimming removed 0 bases from V and 0 bases from J; junction bases left unmatched: 1. CDR1 SGHRS and CDR2 YFSETQ come from the germline V gene. The CDR3 spans 15 residues. CDR3 amino acids: CASSLASGTSYEQYF. Written as DNA, the CDR3 is TGCGCCAGCAGCTTGGCTAGCGGGACCTCCTACGAGCAGTACTTC.

The chain couples TRBV12-5 to TRBJ2-1, with 13 nucleotides matching TRBD2. V was clipped by 5 bases and J by 12 bases; unmatched bases: 7. CDR3 length: 14 residues. Germline V lookup: CDR1 LGHNT, CDR2 FRNRAP. The CDR3 DNA sequence: TGTGCTAGTGGTCCGGAAAGACTAGCGGGGGGGCAGTTCTTC. Translation: CASGPERLAGGQFF.

A single count supports this clone. The CDR3 DNA sequence: TGTGCCAGCTCACCGCGGGAGGACAGGGGGGAGACCCAGTACTTC. Its translation: CASSPREDRGETQYF. The chain joins TRBV18 to TRBJ2-5; 10 nucleotides align to TRBD1. CDR3 length equals 15 residues. Germline trimming cut 3 bases from V and 5 bases from J; bases unmatched to any gene: 6. Germline assignment: CDR1 KGHSH and CDR2 LQKENI.

The rearrangement uses TRBV18 and TRBJ2-1, with 10 nucleotides matching TRBD1. The CDR3 runs 16 residues. In germline, CDR1 is KGHSH, CDR2 LQKENI. After removal of 3 bases from V and 0 bases from J, the junction contained 2 bases not matched to a gene. The DNA for the CDR3 is TGTGCCAGCTCACCGGGACAGGGGAACTCCTACAATGAGCAGTTCTTC. Amino acids: CASSPGQGNSYNEQFF.

The DNA for the CDR3 is TGTGCCAGCAGCCCTGCAGCCAGGAAGGGGGCAGATACGCAGTATTTT. This gives the protein CASSPAARKGADTQYF. The V gene is TRBV7-9, the J gene TRBJ2-3; tentatively, D is TRBD1 (6 bases). The CDR3 runs 16 residues. V shed 5 bases and J shed 4 bases, with 19 bases lying between them. The germline V gene has CDR1 SEHNR and CDR2 FQNEAQ (reference sequence).